Sequencing of this TCR beta chain was carried out in a study of blood T cell repertoires in COVID-19. Study details: Donors in the United States, Italy and Spain gave samples during acute or convalescent COVID-19. The cDNA or gDNA used as material had been derived from T cells, B-cell-depleted T cells, or PBMCs.

In the authors' methods: Quantification of nucleated cells was approximated via reference gene primer amplification. The method was immunoSEQ multiplex PCR; TCRdb's version includes in-frame clones alone and lacks a portion of them. V and J calls and clone size are copied from that table; D and trimming were computed from the DNA. Here the sample spans about 260,000 clones, 80% to 90% being singletons. The germline V gene encodes CDR1 LNHNV and CDR2 YYDKDF (reference sequence). Trimming left V 3 bases short and J 0 bases short, with 11 bases between. The CDR3 sequence is 16 residues long. The source of this sequence is a middle-aged woman who had recovered from COVID-19. Sequenced sample: peripheral blood. The rearrangement uses TRBV15 and TRBJ1-4; no clear D. In DNA form, the CDR3 reads TGTGCCACCAGCAGCAGGATTGTTGCAACTAATGAAAAACTGTTTTTT. Translation gives CATSSRIVATNEKLFF.